These 3 T cell receptor beta chains came from one sample sequenced in a study of T-cell memory formation after mild COVID-19. TCRdb re-analysed the 5' RACE reads in MiXCR, keeping a single row per CDR3 protein. The sample carries about half a million distinct CDR3 sequences, 15% to 20% recorded once. The sequenced sample was PBMCs or a T cell subset sorted from them (not recorded which). The origin of the receptors is an adult woman who had mild COVID-19 (a few samples of this study predate the infection). Cell type and time point are not known.

This clonotype occurred a few times. The chain combines TRBV12-3 or TRBV12-4 with TRBJ2-2; D gene unclear. Trimming left V 3 bases short and J 6 bases short, with 11 bases between. The CDR3 has 14 residues. CDR3 in amino acids: CASSLMRSAGELFF. In DNA form, the CDR3 reads TGTGCCAGCAGTTTGATGAGGAGCGCCGGGGAGCTGTTTTTT.

The rearrangement uses TRBV24-1 and TRBJ1-5; no clear D gene. V lost 5 bases and J lost 1, with 8 bases in between. CDR3 length: 14 amino acids. In germline, CDR1 is KGHDR, CDR2 SFDVKD. CDR3 bases: TGTGCCACCAGTGTTGCGGCCAGCAATCAGCCCCAGCATTTT. It encodes CATSVAASNQPQHF.

This clonotype has at least ten counts. V and J are TRBV6-1 and TRBJ1-1; tentatively, D is TRBD1 (6 bases). There are 15 residues in the CDR3. Germline V gives CDR1 MNHNS, CDR2 SASEGT. V dropped 6 bases and J dropped 1 base, with 15 bases sitting between them. Written as DNA, the CDR3 is TGTGCCAGCAGCAATCAACTGGGACAGAACACTGAAGCTTTCTTT. Its protein is CASSNQLGQNTEAFF.